Following are 28 T cell receptor beta chains from one sample sequenced in a study of monozygotic twins with inflammatory bowel disease (dated by TCRdb to between 2019 and 2020). The library came from 5' RACE. The run used an Illumina HiSeq 2500. TCRdb reprocessed the raw reads; every CDR3 protein sequence is a single record, and DNA is not supplied. The sample's clone listing holds fewer than 350,000 distinct CDR3 sequences. Approximately 2% of the sample rests with the top ten. Sequenced: blood. Receptor source: a human donor with ulcerative colitis or Crohn's disease, or a healthy co-twin of an affected twin (not recorded which).

The chain employs TRBV28 and TRBJ2-1; the TCRdb D gene call, TRBD1, has no DNA to confirm it. Germline-derived CDR1 and CDR2 are MDHEN and SYDVKM. The CDR3 totals 16 residues. The CDR3 reads CASSLFVRALVNEQFF.

V and J are TRBV20-1 and TRBJ2-1; TCRdb designates TRBD2, a call that cannot be tested without DNA. The CDR3 totals 13 residues. Per germline, CDR1 DFQATT and CDR2 SNEGSKA (reference sequence). CDR3 loop: CSGRTSGMLEQFF.

The chain has TRBV6-2 or TRBV6-3 and TRBJ2-6; without DNA, the TCRdb call of TRBD1 cannot be checked. The CDR3 has 17 residues. Looked up from germline, CDR1 is MNHEY and CDR2 is SVGEGT. The CDR3 region is CASSPFGHSSGANVLTF.

The chain joins TRBV11-2 to TRBJ2-7; TCRdb reports TRBD2, a call that lacks DNA to check it against. This CDR3 is built from 15 residues. Looked up from germline, CDR1 is SGHAT and CDR2 is FQNNGV. Here the CDR3 reads CASKAVGGKRYEQYF.

This chain links TRBV7-6 with TRBJ2-3. Per the germline V gene, CDR1 is SGHVS and CDR2 is FNYEAQ. The CDR3 loop spans 13 amino acids. This CDR3 reads CASSPRLTDTQYF.

V gene TRBV11-2 combines with J gene TRBJ2-3; the D gene TCRdb calls, TRBD1, cannot be checked with no DNA. From germline, CDR1 is SGHAT and CDR2 FQNNGV. This CDR3 has 19 amino acids. The CDR3 spells CASSLWAPGTLNYTDTQYF.

The chain carries TRBV12-3 or TRBV12-4 and TRBJ1-2. The CDR3 is 15 amino acids. The CDR3 here is CASSPRVVRTYGYTF.

V and J are TRBV5-1 and TRBJ1-1; the TCRdb call, TRBD1, lacks DNA for checking. CDR3 length: 16 amino acids. Germline V gene lookup returns CDR1 SGHRS and CDR2 YFSETQ. The CDR3 sequence: CASSDGQGGWNTEAFF.

The chain couples TRBV7-2 to TRBJ1-1. Germline V gene lookup returns CDR1 SGHTA and CDR2 FQGNSA. This CDR3 is 15 amino acids long. The CDR3 is CASSPRQALYTEAFF.

The chain uses TRBV5-1 and TRBJ2-1; TCRdb reports TRBD2, a call that lacks DNA to check it against. Germline V gene data show CDR1 as SGHRS and CDR2 as YFSETQ. The CDR3 is 16 amino acids. The CDR3 here is CASSLAGSGEYNEQFF.

The CDR3 sequence is CASSPTVSGANVLTF. V is TRBV5-1 and J is TRBJ2-6. This CDR3 is 15 amino acids long. Per the germline V gene, CDR1 is SGHRS and CDR2 is YFSETQ.

V is TRBV15 and J is TRBJ2-2; TCRdb reports TRBD2, a call that lacks DNA to check it against. Germline-derived CDR1 and CDR2 are LNHNV and YYDKDF (reference sequence). The CDR3 is made up of 17 amino acids. CDR3 in amino acids: CATIGANYGTKSGELFF.

V gene TRBV6-5 combines with J gene TRBJ1-2; with no DNA, the TCRdb D assignment of TRBD1 cannot be verified. Germline V gene data show CDR1 as MNHEY and CDR2 as SVGAGI. This CDR3 has 11 residues. CDR3 amino acids: CASSWGSGYTF.

The chain links TRBV5-1 to TRBJ2-5; without DNA, the TCRdb call of TRBD1 cannot be checked. The germline gives CDR1 SGHRS, CDR2 YFSETQ. This CDR3 contains 15 residues. CDR3: CASSLGGGFQETQYF.

The J gene is TRBJ2-1, the V gene TRBV6-4; TCRdb reports TRBD1, a call that lacks DNA to check it against. This CDR3 contains 14 residues. Germline V lookup: CDR1 MRHNA, CDR2 SNTAGT. The CDR3 sequence is CASSEKGASDEQFF.

The chain carries TRBV5-4 and TRBJ2-5; TCRdb's assignment of TRBD1 cannot be checked, as there is no DNA. This CDR3 is built from 16 residues. Germline-derived CDR1 and CDR2 are SGHNT and YYREEE (reference sequence). The CDR3 loop is CASSPGGRRTQETQYF.

The chain joins TRBV3-1 to TRBJ2-3. Germline loops: CDR1 LGHDT, CDR2 YNNKEL (reference sequence). The CDR3 has 15 residues. CDR3 amino acids: CASSQALGPTDTQYF.

The chain links TRBV18 to TRBJ1-4; TCRdb proposes TRBD1, but this gene call is untestable without DNA. Germline CDR1 reads KGHSH; CDR2 reads LQKENI. CDR3 length equals 15 residues. The CDR3 protein is CASSPLRQGNEKLFF.

The chain joins TRBV11-2 to TRBJ2-2; TCRdb gives TRBD2 as the D gene, but with no DNA this cannot be confirmed. Germline CDR1 is SGHAT and CDR2 is FQNNGV. This CDR3 comprises 17 residues. CDR3 residues: CASSSKGLAGYTGELFF.

V gene TRBV5-1 combines with J gene TRBJ2-7; TCRdb designates TRBD1, a call that cannot be tested without DNA. Germline CDR1 reads SGHRS; CDR2 reads YFSETQ. The CDR3 contains 14 residues. The CDR3 loop is CASSLAGRGYEQYF.

This sequence joins TRBV12-3 or TRBV12-4 and TRBJ1-5; TCRdb designates TRBD1, a call that cannot be tested without DNA. The CDR3 is made up of 14 amino acids. The CDR3 here is CASSLDRGSQPQHF.

The chain has TRBV5-5 and TRBJ1-3; TCRdb lists TRBD1, though no DNA is available to test this call. Looked up from germline, CDR1 is SGHKS and CDR2 is YYEKEE (reference sequence). This CDR3 spans 15 amino acids. CDR3 loop: CASSLAAGAGNTIYF.

This chain connects TRBV24-1 to TRBJ2-2; TCRdb names TRBD1, which stays unverified in the absence of DNA. Germline loops: CDR1 KGHDR, CDR2 SFDVKD. CDR3 length: 12 amino acids. The CDR3 sequence is CAIGGDTGELFF.

This chain uses TRBV19 with TRBJ2-7. The CDR3 is 12 residues long. CDR1 is LNHDA and CDR2 is SQIVND in the germline V gene (reference sequence). Here the CDR3 reads CASSITTYEQYF.

The rearrangement uses TRBV19 and TRBJ1-5. Germline CDR1 LNHDA, CDR2 SQIVND (reference sequence). The CDR3 runs to 13 residues. This CDR3 reads CASSVAANQPQHF.

The genes are TRBV12-3 or TRBV12-4 and TRBJ2-7; the D call of TRBD1 rests on TCRdb alone, since no DNA is present to check it. The CDR3 sequence is 14 residues long. This chain's CDR3 is CASSRDRVPYEQYF.

The rearrangement uses TRBV28 and TRBJ1-1; TCRdb's D call of TRBD1 is untestable without DNA. The CDR3 runs 14 residues. Germline CDR1 and CDR2: MDHEN and SYDVKM. CDR3 sequence: CASSLPGTAGEAFF.

This chain joins TRBV6-2 or TRBV6-3 and TRBJ1-4. The CDR3 extends over 14 amino acids. From germline, CDR1 is MNHEY and CDR2 SVGEGT. CDR3 region: CASSTGRRNEKLFF.